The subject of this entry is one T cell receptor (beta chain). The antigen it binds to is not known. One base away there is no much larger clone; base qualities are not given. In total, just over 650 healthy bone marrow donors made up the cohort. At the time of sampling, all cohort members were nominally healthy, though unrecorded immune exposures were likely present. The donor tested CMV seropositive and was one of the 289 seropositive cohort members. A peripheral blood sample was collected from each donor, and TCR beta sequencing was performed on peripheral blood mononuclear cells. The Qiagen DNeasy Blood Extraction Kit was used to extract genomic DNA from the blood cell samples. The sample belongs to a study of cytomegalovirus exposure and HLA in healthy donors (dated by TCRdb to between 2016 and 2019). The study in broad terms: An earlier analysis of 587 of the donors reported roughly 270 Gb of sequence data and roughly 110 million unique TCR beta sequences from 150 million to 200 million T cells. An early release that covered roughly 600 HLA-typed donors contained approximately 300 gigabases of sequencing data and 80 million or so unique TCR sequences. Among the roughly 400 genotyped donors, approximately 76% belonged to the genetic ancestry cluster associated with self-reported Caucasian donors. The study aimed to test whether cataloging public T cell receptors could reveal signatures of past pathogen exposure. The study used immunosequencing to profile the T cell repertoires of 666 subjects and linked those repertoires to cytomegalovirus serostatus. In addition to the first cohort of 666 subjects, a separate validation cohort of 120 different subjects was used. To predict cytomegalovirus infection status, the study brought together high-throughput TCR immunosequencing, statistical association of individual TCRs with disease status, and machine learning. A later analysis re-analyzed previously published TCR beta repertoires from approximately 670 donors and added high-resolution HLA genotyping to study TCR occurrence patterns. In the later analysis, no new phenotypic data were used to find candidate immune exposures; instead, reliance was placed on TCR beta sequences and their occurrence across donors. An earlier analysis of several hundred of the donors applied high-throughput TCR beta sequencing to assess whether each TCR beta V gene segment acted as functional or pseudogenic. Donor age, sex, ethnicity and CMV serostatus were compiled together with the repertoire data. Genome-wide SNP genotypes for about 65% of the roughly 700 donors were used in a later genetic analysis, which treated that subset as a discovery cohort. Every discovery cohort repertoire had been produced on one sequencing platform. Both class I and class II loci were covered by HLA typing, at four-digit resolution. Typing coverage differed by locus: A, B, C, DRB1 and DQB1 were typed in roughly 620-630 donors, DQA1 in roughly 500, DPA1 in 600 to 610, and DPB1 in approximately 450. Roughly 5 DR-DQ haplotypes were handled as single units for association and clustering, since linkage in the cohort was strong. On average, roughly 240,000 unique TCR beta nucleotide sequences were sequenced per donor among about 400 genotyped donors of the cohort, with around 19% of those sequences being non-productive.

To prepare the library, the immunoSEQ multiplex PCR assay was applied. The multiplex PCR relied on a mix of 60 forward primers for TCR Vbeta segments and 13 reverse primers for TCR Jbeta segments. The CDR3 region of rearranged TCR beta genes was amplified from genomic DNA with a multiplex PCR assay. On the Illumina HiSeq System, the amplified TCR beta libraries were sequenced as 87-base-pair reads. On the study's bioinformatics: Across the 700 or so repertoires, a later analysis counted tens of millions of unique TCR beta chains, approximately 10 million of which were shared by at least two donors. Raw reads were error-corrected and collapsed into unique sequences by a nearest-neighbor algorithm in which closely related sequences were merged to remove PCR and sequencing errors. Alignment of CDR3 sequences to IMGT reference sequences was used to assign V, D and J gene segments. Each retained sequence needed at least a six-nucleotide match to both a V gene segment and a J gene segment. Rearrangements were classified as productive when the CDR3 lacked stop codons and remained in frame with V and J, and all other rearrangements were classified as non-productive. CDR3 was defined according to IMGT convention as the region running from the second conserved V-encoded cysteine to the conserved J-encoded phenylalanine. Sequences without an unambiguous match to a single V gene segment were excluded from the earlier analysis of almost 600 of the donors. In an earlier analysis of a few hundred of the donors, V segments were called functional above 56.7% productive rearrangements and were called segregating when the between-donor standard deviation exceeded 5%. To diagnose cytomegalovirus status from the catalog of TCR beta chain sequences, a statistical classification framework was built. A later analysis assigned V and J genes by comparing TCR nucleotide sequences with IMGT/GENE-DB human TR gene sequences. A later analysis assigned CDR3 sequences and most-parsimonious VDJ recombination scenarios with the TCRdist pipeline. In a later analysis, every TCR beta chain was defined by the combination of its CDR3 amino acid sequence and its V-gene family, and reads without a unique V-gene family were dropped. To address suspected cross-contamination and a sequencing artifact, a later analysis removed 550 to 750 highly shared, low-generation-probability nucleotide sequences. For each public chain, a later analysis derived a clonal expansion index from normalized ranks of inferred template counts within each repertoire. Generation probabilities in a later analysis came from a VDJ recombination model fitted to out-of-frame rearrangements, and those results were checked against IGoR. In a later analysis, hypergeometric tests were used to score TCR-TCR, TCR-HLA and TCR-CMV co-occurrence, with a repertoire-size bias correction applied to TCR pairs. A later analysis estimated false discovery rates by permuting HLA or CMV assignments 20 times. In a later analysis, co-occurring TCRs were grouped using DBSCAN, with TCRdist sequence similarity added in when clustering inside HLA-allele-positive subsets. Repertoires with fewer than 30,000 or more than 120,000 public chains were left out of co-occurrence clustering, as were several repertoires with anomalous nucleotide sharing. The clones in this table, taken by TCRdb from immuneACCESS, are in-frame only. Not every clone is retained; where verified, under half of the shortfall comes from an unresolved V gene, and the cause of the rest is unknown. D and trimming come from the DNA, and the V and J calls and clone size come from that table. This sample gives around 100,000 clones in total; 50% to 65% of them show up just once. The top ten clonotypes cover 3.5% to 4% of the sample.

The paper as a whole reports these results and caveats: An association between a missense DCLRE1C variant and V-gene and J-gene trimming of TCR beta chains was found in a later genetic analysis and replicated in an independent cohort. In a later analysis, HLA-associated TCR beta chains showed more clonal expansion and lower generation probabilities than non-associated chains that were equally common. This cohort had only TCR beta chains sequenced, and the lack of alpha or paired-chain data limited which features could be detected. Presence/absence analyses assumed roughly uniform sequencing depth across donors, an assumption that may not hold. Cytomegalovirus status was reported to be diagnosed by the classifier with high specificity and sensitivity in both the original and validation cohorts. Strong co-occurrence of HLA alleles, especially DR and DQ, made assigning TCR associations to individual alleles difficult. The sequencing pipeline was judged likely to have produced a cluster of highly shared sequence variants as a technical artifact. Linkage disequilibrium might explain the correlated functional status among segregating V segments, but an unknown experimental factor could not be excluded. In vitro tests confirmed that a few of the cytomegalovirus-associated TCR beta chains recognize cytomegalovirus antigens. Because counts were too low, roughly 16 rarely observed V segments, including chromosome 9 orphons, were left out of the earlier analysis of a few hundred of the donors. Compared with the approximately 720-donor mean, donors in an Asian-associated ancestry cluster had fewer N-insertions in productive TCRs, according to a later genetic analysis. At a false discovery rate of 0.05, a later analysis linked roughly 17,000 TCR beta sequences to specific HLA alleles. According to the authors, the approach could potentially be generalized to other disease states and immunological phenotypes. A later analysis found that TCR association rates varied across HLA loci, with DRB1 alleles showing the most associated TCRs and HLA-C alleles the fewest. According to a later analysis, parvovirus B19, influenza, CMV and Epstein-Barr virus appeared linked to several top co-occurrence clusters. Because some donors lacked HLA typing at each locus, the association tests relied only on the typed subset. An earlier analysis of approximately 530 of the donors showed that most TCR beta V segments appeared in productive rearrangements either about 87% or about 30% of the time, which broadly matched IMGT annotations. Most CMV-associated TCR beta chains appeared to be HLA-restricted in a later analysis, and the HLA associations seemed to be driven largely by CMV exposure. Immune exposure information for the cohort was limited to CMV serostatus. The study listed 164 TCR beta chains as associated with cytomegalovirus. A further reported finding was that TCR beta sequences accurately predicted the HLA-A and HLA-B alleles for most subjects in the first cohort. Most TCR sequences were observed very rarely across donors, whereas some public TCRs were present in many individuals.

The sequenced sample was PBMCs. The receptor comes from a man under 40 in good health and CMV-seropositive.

The DNA is TGTGCCAGCAGTTTATCGCCGGGGACAGGCTACGAGCAGTACTTC. This gives the protein CASSLSPGTGYEQYF. Recombination linked TRBV27 to TRBJ2-7; the central 8 bases match TRBD1. V is cut back by 0 bases and J by 3 bases, with 4 bases in the junction unmatched. For CDR1 and CDR2, the germline V gene (reference sequence) lists MNHEY and SMNVEV. The CDR3 measures 15 amino acids from cysteine to phenylalanine. Only the CDR3 part of the read is kept: 45 bases, read in frame from the first base.